Presented here are 14 T cell receptor delta chains from one specimen sequenced in a study of fetal and pediatric gammadelta thymocytes. TCRdb re-processed the reads via CATT. Of a few thousand delta-chain clones in the sample, around 23% were seen once. The sample taken for sequencing was non-Vgamma9Vdelta2 gamma-delta T cells from the thymus. Specified subset: CD3+gammadeltaTCR+ thymocytes not co-expressing Vgamma9 and Vdelta2. The receptors here all came from a child who underwent cardiac surgery and was recorded as healthy.

A word on this clone: This may be a read error, as it is one base from a much larger clone. In the same sample, other DNA sequences code for this CDR3. The V call is TRDV2, the J call TRDJ1, with TRDD3 matching 9 bases. V shed 0 bases and J 0 bases; nucleotides not matched to a gene: 7. This CDR3 region has 17 residues. The germline V gene has CDR1 GEAIGNYY and CDR2 EKD. CDR3 coding DNA: TGTGCCTGTGACACCGTAGGGGATACGAGGTACACCGATAAACTCATCTTT. Protein product: CACDTVGDTRYTDKLIF.

This clone ranks as large. This rearrangement joins TRDV1 to TRDJ1; D perhaps matches TRDD3 (7 bases). With 0 bases removed from V and 2 bases from J, the gap between germline ends came to 28 bases. From germline, CDR1 is TSWWSYY and CDR2 QGS. This CDR3 spans 21 amino acids. The CDR3 DNA reads TGTGCTCTTGGGGAACTGTTCCTAGGGCCTTGGGGGACCTCTACAACCGATAAACTCATCTTT. This encodes CALGELFLGPWGTSTTDKLIF.

On this clone: Since a far larger clone is one base different, this is likely a read error. In the same sample, other DNA sequences code for this CDR3. The chain carries TRDV1 and TRDJ2; the match to TRDD3 covers 12 bases. Trimming cost V 5 bases and J 2 bases; bases outside gene matches: 21. Germline values: CDR1 TSWWSYY, CDR2 QGS. This CDR3 has 22 amino acids. As DNA, the CDR3 is TGTGCTCTTGGGTTAATTCCTACTGTACTGGGGGATACTCTTTACTTGACAGCACAACTCTTCTTT. It codes for CALGLIPTVLGDTLYLTAQLFF.

The genes are TRDV1 and TRDJ1, with 7 nucleotides matching TRDD2. V gave up 6 bases and J gave up 0 bases; unmatched junction bases: 22. The CDR3 spans 20 residues. CDR1 TSWWSYY and CDR2 QGS come from the germline V gene. This chain's CDR3 is CALGTRTPPSWVSYTDKLIF. Written as DNA, the CDR3 is TGTGCTCTTGGTACACGAACACCACCTTCCTGGGTGTCGTACACCGATAAACTCATCTTT.

By frequency in the sample, this clone is large (0.1 to 1%). The chain carries TRAV38-2/DV8 and TRDJ1, with TRDD3 as a possible D gene (6 bases). V was clipped by 0 bases and J by 0 bases, with 24 bases between them. The germline V gene has CDR1 TSESDYY and CDR2 QEAYKQQN. The CDR3 extends over 20 amino acids. CDR3: CAYRSVSSGVGMEYTDKLIF. CDR3 bases: TGTGCTTATAGGAGCGTGTCTTCGGGGGTGGGGATGGAGTACACCGATAAACTCATCTTT.

This clone showed up just a few times. The chain has TRDV3 and TRDJ1; 9 bases fit TRDD3. Germline values: CDR1 TVYSNPD, CDR2 GDNSRS (reference sequence). Losses at the gene ends were 4 bases for V and 0 bases for J; bases not matched to a gene: 18. The CDR3 runs 18 residues. The CDR3 DNA reads as TGTGCCTCTCACCTTCCCCGTACTGGGGGAGGTTACACCGATAAACTCATCTTT. Residues: CASHLPRTGGGYTDKLIF.

This sequence joins TRDV1 and TRDJ3, with 8 bases matching TRDD3. In germline, CDR1 is TSWWSYY, CDR2 QGS. The CDR3 has 22 amino acids. Trimming removed 3 bases from V and 0 bases from J; junction bases left unmatched: 16. The CDR3 bases are TGTGCTCTTGGGGAGTTAGGGGGGGATAAGAGAACTTACTCCTGGGACACCCGACAGATGTTTTTC. Translation: CALGELGGDKRTYSWDTRQMFF.

This clone is medium-sized in the sample. The V and J genes are TRDV1 and TRDJ1; weak D call: TRDD3 (7 bases). There are 16 residues in the CDR3. V lost 8 bases to trimming and J lost 2 bases, with 21 bases between them. Germline CDR1 is TSWWSYY and CDR2 is QGS. The CDR3 sequence is CALSSSLGIGTDKLIF. CDR3 DNA: TGTGCTCTTTCTTCCTCACTGGGGATAGGGACCGATAAACTCATCTTT.

This chain connects TRDV3 to TRDJ1; 13 bases align to TRDD3. Germline V gene sequence: CDR1 TVYSNPD, CDR2 GDNSRS (reference sequence). V lost 3 bases, J lost 10 bases, and 17 bases stayed unmatched. The CDR3 is 16 amino acids. CDR3 region: CAFIPDPETGGYALIF. The CDR3 DNA is TGTGCCTTCATCCCAGACCCTGAGACTGGGGGATACGCACTCATCTTT.

V gene TRDV1 combines with J gene TRDJ1; 10 nucleotides align to TRDD3. This CDR3 has 24 residues. After removal of 2 bases from V and 0 bases from J, the junction contained 27 bases not matched to a gene. Germline values: CDR1 TSWWSYY, CDR2 QGS. The CDR3 DNA reads TGTGCTCTTGGGGAAGCTCGTGGGCTACTGGGGGATCCAGTGGGAGCCCTTAACACCGATAAACTCATCTTT. Translation: CALGEARGLLGDPVGALNTDKLIF.

This clone is medium-sized. The rearrangement joins TRDV1 to TRDJ1, with unresolved D. The germline V and J ends were trimmed by 7 bases and 3 bases, with 9 bases remaining between them. Germline V CDR1 and CDR2: TSWWSYY, QGS. This CDR3 spans 12 amino acids. The CDR3 nucleotides read TGTGCTCTTGATAGAGGCGCCGATAAACTCATCTTT. It translates to CALDRGADKLIF.

The chain combines TRDV1 with TRDJ1; TRDD3 agrees at 7 bases. From germline, CDR1 is TSWWSYY and CDR2 QGS. V lost 2 bases and J lost 0; bases outside the gene matches: 21. The CDR3 runs to 21 residues. The CDR3: CALGERFPRTGDPIYTDKLIF. As DNA, the CDR3 is TGTGCTCTTGGGGAAAGATTCCCACGTACTGGGGATCCCATTTACACCGATAAACTCATCTTT.

This clone has just a few counts. The chain combines TRDV1 with TRDJ1; 10 bases map to TRDD3. CDR3 length equals 21 residues. The junction had 20 bases not matched to a gene; V was cut back by 4 bases and J by 0 bases. The V gene's germline CDR1 is TSWWSYY and CDR2 QGS. CDR3 loop: CALGGLPLPISTGGYTDKLIF. The CDR3 DNA sequence: TGTGCTCTTGGGGGCCTCCCACTTCCTATCTCTACTGGGGGATACACCGATAAACTCATCTTT.

This clone was counted between two and nine times. The chain links TRDV1 to TRDJ1; 12 nucleotides match TRDD3. Trimming took 0 bases from V and 0 from J; bases not matched to a gene: 26. CDR1 and CDR2 (germline): TSWWSYY, QGS. This CDR3 comprises 25 residues. For the CDR3, the DNA is TGTGCTCTTGGGGAACTATCCACTGTCCTACCATTCCTACTGGGGGATACCCAGTACACCGATAAACTCATCTTT. Amino acid sequence: CALGELSTVLPFLLGDTQYTDKLIF.